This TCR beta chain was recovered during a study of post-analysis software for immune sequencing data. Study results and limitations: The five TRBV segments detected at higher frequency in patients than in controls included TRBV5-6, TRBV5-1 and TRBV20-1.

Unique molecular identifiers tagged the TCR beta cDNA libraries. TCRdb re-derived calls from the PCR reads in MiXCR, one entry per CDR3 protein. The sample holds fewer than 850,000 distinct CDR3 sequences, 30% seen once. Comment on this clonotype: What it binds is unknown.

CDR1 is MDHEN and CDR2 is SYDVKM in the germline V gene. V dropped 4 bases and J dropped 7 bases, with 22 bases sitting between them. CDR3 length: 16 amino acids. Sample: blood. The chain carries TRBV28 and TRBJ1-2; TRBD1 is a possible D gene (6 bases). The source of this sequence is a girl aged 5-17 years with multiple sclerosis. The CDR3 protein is CASSSPFGAGEIGYTF. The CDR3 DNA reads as TGTGCCAGCAGTTCCCCTTTCGGGGCAGGGGAAATTGGCTACACCTTC.